The sequence of this T cell receptor beta chain was determined in a study of cytotoxic CD8 clonotypes in ibrutinib-treated CLL. TCRdb's table, derived via immunoSEQ multiplex PCR, lists solely in-frame clones and lacks some. This table holds approximately 210,000 clones, roughly 72% found once. Investigators sourced about 2 micrograms of genomic DNA from cryopreserved PBMCs for TCR beta libraries. This CDR3 spans 14 amino acids. Germline V CDR1 and CDR2: MNHEY, SVGAGI. The V gene lost 5 bases and the J gene lost 0 bases, with 9 bases spanning the gap. The V gene is TRBV6-5, the J gene TRBJ2-3; D is undetermined. This sample comprised PBMCs, obtained after 24 months of ibrutinib treatment. The sequence derives from a human donor with chronic lymphocytic leukemia. In nucleotides, the CDR3 is TGTGCCAGCAGTCGCCCTAGTAGCACAGATACGCAGTATTTT. Its translation is CASSRPSSTDTQYF.